This TCR beta chain was recorded in a study of blood T cell repertoires in COVID-19. Study-wide context: Sources were T cells, B-cell-depleted T cells, or PBMCs; the material itself was cDNA or gDNA.

The V and J ends lost 1 base and 3 bases respectively, with 6 bases between them. Germline V CDR1 and CDR2: LNHDA, SQIVND (reference sequence). The CDR3 contains 13 residues. Authors' methods: How many nucleated cells were present was estimated from reference gene primer amplification. Here immunoSEQ multiplex PCR was the method, and the copy in TCRdb shows in-frame clones only, minus some. V, J and clone size are those of that table, while D and trimming were read from the DNA. The data hold 270,000 or so clones, with approximately 87% observed a single time. The chain is built from TRBV19 and TRBJ1-1; D call uncertain. The source is a woman in her 30s with COVID-19, enrolled during active disease. The material sequenced was peripheral blood. CDR3 DNA sequence: TGTGCCAGTAGTATAGCAGTCCACACTGAAGCTTTCTTT. Translated, it gives CASSIAVHTEAFF.